The sequence of this T cell receptor beta chain was determined in a study of cytomegalovirus exposure and HLA in healthy donors. Study results and limitations: Subsequent analysis showed first-cohort TCR clusters tending to co-occur in 120 validation repertoires. Among TCR sequences, most were rare, though some public TCRs appeared in many donors.

This table comes from immunoSEQ multiplex PCR, and its TCRdb copy is limited to in-frame clones, with some not included. The profile shows 150,000 or so clones, 80% to 90% of them singletons. Germline V gives CDR1 LNHDA, CDR2 SQIVND (reference sequence). J gave up 8 bases and V 6 bases, and 7 bases lay outside the gene matches. The length of the CDR3 is 14 residues. Note on this clone: Its cognate antigen is unknown.

The donors formed part of the approximately 120-subject validation cohort, distinct from the approximately 640-subject first cohort. Material: PBMCs. This receptor was taken from a woman between 25 and 40 years old in good health and CMV-seropositive. The chain carries TRBV19 and TRBJ2-1; 10 bases agree with TRBD2. In DNA form, the CDR3 reads TGTGCCAGTAGGCTCCTAGCGGGAGTCGATGAGCAGTTCTTC. This gives the protein CASRLLAGVDEQFF.